A single sample gave rise to the 31 T cell receptor beta chains below, sequenced in a study of cytomegalovirus exposure and HLA in healthy donors. TCRdb keeps only in-frame clones here, not all; method: immunoSEQ multiplex PCR. The sample lists 100,000 to 150,000 clones; about nine tenths were seen once. Specimen: PBMCs. Every receptor here comes from a woman aged 18-35 years in good health and CMV-seronegative.

The J gene is TRBJ2-7, the V gene TRBV10-2, with 8 bases lining up with TRBD1. The CDR3 contains 14 residues. In germline, CDR1 is WSHSY, CDR2 SAAADI. The junction had 8 bases not matched to a gene; V was cut back by 4 bases and J by 6 bases. The CDR3 here is CASSGEDRGGEQYF. The CDR3 DNA follows: TGCGCCAGCAGTGGTGAAGACAGGGGCGGCGAGCAGTACTTC.

This CDR3 is CASSSQRTVSYEQYF. The CDR3, as DNA: TGTGCCAGCAGCTCTCAAAGGACAGTCTCCTACGAGCAGTACTTC. V and J are TRBV7-8 and TRBJ2-7; D may be TRBD1 (6 bases). CDR1 and CDR2 (germline): SGHVS, FQNEAQ. V was shortened by 4 bases and J by 0 bases, with 13 bases between the two germline ends. The CDR3 spans 15 residues.

The chain uses TRBV28 and TRBJ2-4, with TRBD2 identical over 7 bases. The junction had 11 bases not matched to a gene; V was cut back by 5 bases and J by 1 base. The length of the CDR3 is 17 residues. CDR1 is MDHEN and CDR2 is SYDVKM in the germline V gene. For the CDR3, the DNA is TGTGCCAGCAGTCGGGGGGTCGGGGGTAAGGCCAAAAACATTCAGTACTTC. It codes for CASSRGVGGKAKNIQYF. The complete variable domain, with remaining parts taken from reference TRBV28 and TRBJ2-4, reads DVKVTQSSRYLVKRTGEKVFLECVQDMDHENMFWYRQDPGLGLRLIYFSYDVKMKEKGDIPEGYSVSREKKERFSLILESASTNQTSMYLCASSRGVGGKAKNIQYFGAGTRLSVL.

V is TRBV6-1 and J is TRBJ2-1; 7 nucleotides agree with TRBD2. The ends lost 3 bases at V and 3 bases at J; junction bases unmatched: 5. CDR3 size: 15 residues. The germline V gene has CDR1 MNHNS and CDR2 SASEGT. The CDR3, as DNA: TGTGCCAGCAGTGAGGCGGGAGAAAGCTACAATGAGCAGTTCTTC. Its protein product is CASSEAGESYNEQFF.

V and J are TRBV6-7 and TRBJ2-6; 7 bases match TRBD1. TRBV6-7 falls under the ORF class, with uncertain function. The CDR3 is made up of 19 amino acids. With 5 bases clipped from V and 0 bases from J, the junction kept 13 bases outside the gene matches. The CDR3 bases are TGTGCCAGCAGTGGGGGAGCACTACAGGGGAGCTCTGGGGCCAACGTCCTGACTTTC. It translates to CASSGGALQGSSGANVLTF.

The CDR3 DNA is TGTGCCAGCAGTTTAGAGGGCAGGGGAATCTACGAGCAGTACTTC. Amino acids: CASSLEGRGIYEQYF. V usage is TRBV28 and J usage is TRBJ2-7, with D possibly being TRBD1 (6 bases). V was clipped by 2 bases and J by 3 bases, with 14 bases between them. This CDR3 comprises 15 residues. The germline V gene encodes CDR1 MDHEN and CDR2 SYDVKM.

The chain is built from TRBV10-3 and TRBJ2-1, with 9 bases identical to TRBD1. Germline V CDR1 and CDR2: ENHRY, SYGVKD. The CDR3 spans 16 residues. V was pared by 0 bases and J by 4 bases, with 4 bases of the junction left unmatched. The CDR3 here is CAISESGDRAYNEQFF. The CDR3 DNA reads TGTGCCATCAGTGAGTCAGGGGACAGGGCATACAATGAGCAGTTCTTC.

The J gene is TRBJ2-7, the V gene TRBV11-3; the match to TRBD2 covers 11 bases. The germline V gene encodes CDR1 SGHNT and CDR2 YENEEA. V lost 5 bases to trimming and J lost 3 bases; unmatched junction nucleotides: 6. The CDR3 has 15 amino acids. Here the CDR3 reads CASSPRTSGFYEQYF. The CDR3, as DNA: TGTGCCAGCAGCCCCCGGACTAGCGGGTTCTACGAGCAGTACTTC. Looking up the rest from reference TRBV11-3 and TRBJ2-7 gives the full variable domain: EAGVVQSPRYKIIEKKQPVAFWCNPISGHNTLYWYLQNLGQGPELLIRYENEEAVDDSQLPKDRFSAERLKGVDSTLKIQPAELGDSAVYLCASSPRTSGFYEQYFGPGTRLTVT.

The chain carries TRBV2 and TRBJ2-2; 14 positions agree with TRBD2. There are 16 residues in the CDR3. Trimming at V came to 7 bases and at J to 3 bases, leaving 4 bases not matched to a gene. CDR1 is SNHLY, CDR2 FYNNEI, per germline. CDR3 amino acids: CASMGTSGSYTGELFF. The CDR3 DNA reads as TGTGCCAGCATGGGGACTAGCGGGAGTTACACCGGGGAGCTGTTTTTT.

The chain recombines TRBV19 with TRBJ1-1; D is unclear. Germline V gene data show CDR1 as LNHDA and CDR2 as SQIVND (reference sequence). This CDR3 is built from 10 residues. V was pared by 10 bases and J by 6 bases, with 9 bases between. CDR3 region: CATGRAEAFF. Written as DNA, the CDR3 is TGTGCCACCGGGCGGGCTGAAGCTTTCTTT.

This clone has just one count. The chain employs TRBV7-6 and TRBJ1-3; 7 nucleotides align to TRBD1. There are 15 residues in the CDR3. The junction had 6 bases not matched to a gene; V was cut back by 5 bases and J by 2 bases. Germline CDR1 SGHVS, CDR2 FNYEAQ. CDR3 nucleotide sequence: TGTGCCAGCAGCCCTGGGACAGCTCCTGGAAACACCATATATTTT. Translation: CASSPGTAPGNTIYF.

This clone was recorded a few times. This chain links TRBV4-1 with TRBJ2-5; 11 nucleotides agree with TRBD2. CDR3 length: 16 residues. J lost 2 bases, V lost 3 bases, and 5 bases had no gene match. Germline values: CDR1 MGHRA, CDR2 YSYEKL. As DNA, the CDR3 is TGCGCCAGCAGCCAGACTAGCGGGACCCTACAAGAGACCCAGTACTTC. It is translated as CASSQTSGTLQETQYF.

CDR3 sequence: CASRPGYGTDTQYF. CDR3 in DNA: TGTGCCAGCCGTCCGGGGTACGGCACAGATACGCAGTATTTT. V and J are TRBV5-8 and TRBJ2-3; D may be TRBD2 (5 bases). The V end was cut by 7 bases, the J end by 1 base, with 13 bases between. The germline V gene encodes CDR1 SGHTS and CDR2 YDEGEE. CDR3 length: 14 amino acids.

The chain is built from TRBV30 and TRBJ1-1; no reliable D call. V lost 4 bases and J 3 bases, leaving 21 bases between the germline ends. Germline V gene data show CDR1 as GTSNPN and CDR2 as SVGIG (reference sequence). The CDR3 has 16 amino acids. CDR3 in DNA: TGTGCCTGGAACACAAATCTTCACGAGAGGGACACTGAAGCTTTCTTT. Translation gives CAWNTNLHERDTEAFF.

The V gene is TRBV9, the J gene TRBJ1-1, with D perhaps TRBD1 (5 bases). CDR1 and CDR2 from the germline V gene are SGDLS and YYNGEE. The V and J ends lost 4 bases and 0 bases respectively, with 10 bases between them. This CDR3 is built from 14 residues. The CDR3 nucleotides are TGTGCCAGCAGCCCTCTGGGGCTGAACACTGAAGCTTTCTTT. This gives the protein CASSPLGLNTEAFF.

V is TRBV28 and J is TRBJ2-7; D might be TRBD1 (6 bases). Trimming took 5 bases from V and 1 from J, leaving 12 bases between them. The CDR3 is 14 amino acids. CDR1 is MDHEN and CDR2 is SYDVKM in the germline V gene. The CDR3 sequence is CASSLLDRSYEQYF. The CDR3 DNA reads TGTGCCAGCAGTCTACTGGACAGATCCTACGAGCAGTACTTC. Based on the CDR3 plus reference TRBV28 and TRBJ2-7, the full variable domain is DVKVTQSSRYLVKRTGEKVFLECVQDMDHENMFWYRQDPGLGLRLIYFSYDVKMKEKGDIPEGYSVSREKKERFSLILESASTNQTSMYLCASSLLDRSYEQYFGPGTRLTVT.

In its sample, this clone was seen once. This chain uses TRBV28 with TRBJ2-1, with 7 bases identical to TRBD2. Per the germline V gene, CDR1 is MDHEN and CDR2 is SYDVKM. The V gene end was trimmed by 3 bases and the J gene end by 0 bases; junction bases not matched to a gene: 5. This CDR3 comprises 16 residues. For the CDR3, the DNA is TGTGCCAGCAGTTTCCTAGCGGAATCCTCCTACAATGAGCAGTTCTTC. Protein product: CASSFLAESSYNEQFF.

The chain employs TRBV27 and TRBJ2-7; 9 positions agree with TRBD1. The CDR3 covers 14 residues. Germline CDR1 and CDR2: MNHEY and SMNVEV (reference sequence). Trimming cost V 6 bases and J 3 bases; bases outside gene matches: 6. The CDR3 sequence is CASRWDREGYEQYF. The CDR3 nucleotides are TGTGCCAGCAGATGGGACAGGGAGGGCTACGAGCAGTACTTC.

This chain joins TRBV10-3 and TRBJ2-3, with 11 bases fitting TRBD2. Losses at the gene ends were 9 bases for V and 2 bases for J; bases not matched to a gene: 10. Germline-derived CDR1 and CDR2 are ENHRY and SYGVKD. This CDR3 is built from 16 residues. For the CDR3, the DNA is TGTGCCATTAATGGACTAGCGGGCGAATCCACAGATACGCAGTATTTT. It codes for CAINGLAGESTDTQYF.

The chain uses TRBV27 and TRBJ1-2, with a weak D call TRBD1 (5 bases). This CDR3 contains 14 residues. The germline V gene has CDR1 MNHEY and CDR2 SMNVEV (reference sequence). V gave up 0 bases and J gave up 6 bases, with 11 bases separating them. CDR3 region: CASSLSSGGDGYTF. The CDR3 DNA follows: TGTGCCAGCAGTTTATCATCGGGGGGTGATGGCTACACCTTC.

The chain is built from TRBV7-3 and TRBJ2-1; no firm D call. The CDR3 is 16 amino acids. The germline gives CDR1 SGHTA, CDR2 FQGTGA. Trimming took 0 bases from V and 0 from J, leaving 9 bases between them. This CDR3 is CASSLTLSSSYNEQFF. CDR3 nucleotides: TGTGCCAGCAGCTTAACGTTATCGAGCTCCTACAATGAGCAGTTCTTC.

V gene TRBV30 combines with J gene TRBJ2-5; D gene uncertain. The CDR3 sequence is 11 residues long. Trimming cost V 5 bases and J 5 bases, with 9 bases left between them. The germline gives CDR1 GTSNPN, CDR2 SVGIG (reference sequence). CDR3 sequence reads: CAWGIGETQYF. CDR3 coding DNA: TGTGCCTGGGGAATCGGGGAGACCCAGTACTTC.

The V gene is TRBV28, the J gene TRBJ2-1; D may be TRBD2 (6 bases). Trimming left V 7 bases short and J 5 bases short, with 27 bases between. This CDR3 comprises 18 residues. Germline V gene lookup returns CDR1 MDHEN and CDR2 SYDVKM. The CDR3 spells CASTNRGLLAEGDNEQFF. CDR3 nucleotide sequence: TGTGCCAGCACCAACCGGGGACTCCTAGCTGAAGGGGACAATGAGCAGTTCTTC.

This chain connects TRBV19 to TRBJ2-5; 7 nucleotides match TRBD2. CDR3 size: 14 residues. The germline V gene has CDR1 LNHDA and CDR2 SQIVND (reference sequence). The junction had 10 bases not matched to a gene; V was cut back by 6 bases and J by 6 bases. CDR3: CASSGTGGRQTQYF. CDR3 in DNA: TGTGCCAGTAGCGGTACAGGCGGGAGACAGACCCAGTACTTC.

This sequence joins TRBV9 and TRBJ2-7; D is possibly TRBD2 (5 bases). V was trimmed by 2 bases and J by 7 bases, leaving 10 bases between them. CDR3 size: 12 residues. Germline V gene data show CDR1 as SGDLS and CDR2 as YYNGEE. CDR3: CASSVDSGEQYF. In DNA form, the CDR3 reads TGTGCCAGCAGCGTCGACTCGGGGGAGCAGTACTTC.

The gene calls are TRBV10-2 and TRBJ2-3, with 9 bases matching TRBD1. Looked up from germline, CDR1 is WSHSY and CDR2 is SAAADI. This CDR3 comprises 16 residues. The V gene end was trimmed by 6 bases and the J gene end by 7 bases; junction bases not matched to a gene: 14. CDR3 DNA: TGCGCCAGCAGCCCCCACTGGGACAGGGACCTGAATACGCAGTATTTT. Residues: CASSPHWDRDLNTQYF.

The J gene is TRBJ2-1, the V gene TRBV29-1; unclear D gene. This CDR3 is built from 13 residues. Trimming took 7 bases from V and 7 from J, leaving 17 bases between them. The germline V gene has CDR1 SQVTM and CDR2 ANQGSEA. The CDR3 DNA reads as TGCAGCGCGTTGAGGTATTTCGGGAATGAGCAGTTCTTC. Translating it yields CSALRYFGNEQFF.

This chain links TRBV5-6 with TRBJ2-1; D might be TRBD2 (5 bases). CDR1 and CDR2 (germline): SGHDT, YYEEEE. Trimming shortened V by 5 bases and J by 9 bases, and 15 bases separated the two germline ends. This CDR3 is 13 amino acids long. In nucleotides, the CDR3 is TGTGCCAGCAGGCGTCTCCTCGGAGGTGAGCAGTTCTTC. Translation: CASRRLLGGEQFF.

The chain couples TRBV28 to TRBJ2-4; TRBD1 aligns across 7 bases. With 2 bases clipped from V and 6 bases from J, the junction kept 4 bases outside the gene matches. Germline V gene sequence: CDR1 MDHEN, CDR2 SYDVKM. The CDR3 spans 14 residues. The CDR3 DNA reads as TGTGCCAGCAGTTTAAGTTACAGGGGAAACATTCAGTACTTC. Its protein product is CASSLSYRGNIQYF.

This chain joins TRBV19 and TRBJ1-5; D gene uncertain. CDR3 length equals 14 residues. CDR1 is LNHDA and CDR2 is SQIVND in the germline V gene (reference sequence). Trimming took off 5 bases at V and 0 bases at J, with 8 bases between the two ends. CDR3 DNA: TGTGCCAGTAGTCCAGGTAATAGCAATCAGCCCCAGCATTTT. Protein: CASSPGNSNQPQHF.

This sequence joins TRBV27 and TRBJ2-5; a possible D gene is TRBD1 (6 bases). The CDR3 covers 13 residues. The germline V and J ends were trimmed by 5 bases and 5 bases, with 12 bases remaining between them. Germline loops: CDR1 MNHEY, CDR2 SMNVEV (reference sequence). The CDR3 reads CASSRAGVETQYF. The CDR3 coding sequence is TGTGCCAGCAGTCGTGCAGGGGTGGAGACCCAGTACTTC.